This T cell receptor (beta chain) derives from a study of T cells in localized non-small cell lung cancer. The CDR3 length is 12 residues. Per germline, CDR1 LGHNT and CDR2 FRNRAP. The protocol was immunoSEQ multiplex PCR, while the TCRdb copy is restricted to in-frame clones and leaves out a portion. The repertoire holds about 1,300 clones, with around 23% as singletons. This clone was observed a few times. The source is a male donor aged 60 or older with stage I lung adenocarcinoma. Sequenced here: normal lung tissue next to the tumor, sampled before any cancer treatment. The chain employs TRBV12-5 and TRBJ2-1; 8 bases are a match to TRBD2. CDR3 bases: TGTGCCAGCACCTCGGGGGGGATTGAGCAGTTCTTC. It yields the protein CASTSGGIEQFF.